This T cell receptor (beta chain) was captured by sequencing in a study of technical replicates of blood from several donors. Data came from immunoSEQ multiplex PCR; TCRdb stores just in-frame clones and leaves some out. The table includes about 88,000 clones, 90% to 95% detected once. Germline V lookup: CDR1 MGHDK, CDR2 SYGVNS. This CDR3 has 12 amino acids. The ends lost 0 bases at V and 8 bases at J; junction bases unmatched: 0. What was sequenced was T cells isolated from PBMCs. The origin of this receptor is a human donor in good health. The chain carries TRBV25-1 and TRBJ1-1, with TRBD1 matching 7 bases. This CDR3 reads CASSEYRGEAFF. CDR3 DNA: TGTGCCAGCAGTGAATACAGGGGGGAAGCTTTCTTT.